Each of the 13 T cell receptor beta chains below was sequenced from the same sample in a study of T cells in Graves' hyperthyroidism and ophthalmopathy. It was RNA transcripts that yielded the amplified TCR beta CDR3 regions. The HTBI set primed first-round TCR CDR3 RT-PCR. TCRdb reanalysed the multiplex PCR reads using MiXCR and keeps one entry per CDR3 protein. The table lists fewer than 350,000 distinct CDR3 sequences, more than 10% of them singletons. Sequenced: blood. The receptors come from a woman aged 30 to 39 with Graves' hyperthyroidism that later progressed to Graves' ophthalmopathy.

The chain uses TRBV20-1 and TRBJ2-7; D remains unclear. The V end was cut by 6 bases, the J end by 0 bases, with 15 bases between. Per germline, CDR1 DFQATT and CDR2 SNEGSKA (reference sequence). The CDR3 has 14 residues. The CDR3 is CSASDESLSYEQYF. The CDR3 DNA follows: TGCAGTGCCTCGGACGAGTCCCTCTCCTACGAGCAGTACTTC.

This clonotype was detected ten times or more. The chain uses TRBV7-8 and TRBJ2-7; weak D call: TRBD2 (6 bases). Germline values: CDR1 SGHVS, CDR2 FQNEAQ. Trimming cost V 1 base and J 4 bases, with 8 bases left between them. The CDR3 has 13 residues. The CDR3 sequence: CASSLDGGYEQYF. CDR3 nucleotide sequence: TGTGCCAGCAGCTTAGACGGGGGATACGAGCAGTACTTC.

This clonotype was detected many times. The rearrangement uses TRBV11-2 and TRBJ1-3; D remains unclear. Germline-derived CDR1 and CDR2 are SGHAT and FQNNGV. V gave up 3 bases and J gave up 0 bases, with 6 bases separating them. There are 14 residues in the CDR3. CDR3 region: CASSFRSSGNTIYF. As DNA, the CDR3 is TGTGCCAGCAGCTTTCGCAGCTCTGGAAACACCATATATTTT. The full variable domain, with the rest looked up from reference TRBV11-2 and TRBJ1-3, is EAGVAQSPRYKIIEKRQSVAFWCNPISGHATLYWYQQILGQGPKLLIQFQNNGVVDDSQLPKDRFSAERLKGVDSTLKIQPAKLEDSAVYLCASSFRSSGNTIYFGEGSWLTVV.

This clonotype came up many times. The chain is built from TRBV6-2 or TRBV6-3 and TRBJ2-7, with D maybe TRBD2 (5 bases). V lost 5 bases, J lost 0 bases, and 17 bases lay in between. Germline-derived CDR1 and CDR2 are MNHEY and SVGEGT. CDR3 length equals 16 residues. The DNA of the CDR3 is TGTGCCAGCAGTGCCGCACGAGGGTTTTTCTCCTACGAGCAGTACTTC. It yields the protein CASSAARGFFSYEQYF.

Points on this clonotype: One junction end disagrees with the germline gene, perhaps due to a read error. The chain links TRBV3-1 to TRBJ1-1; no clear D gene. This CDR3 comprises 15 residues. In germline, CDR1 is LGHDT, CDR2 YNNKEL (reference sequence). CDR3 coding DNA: TGCGCCAGCAGCCCCGGTTGGGGATCGGACACTGAAGCTTTCTTT. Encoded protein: CASSPGWGSDTEAFF.

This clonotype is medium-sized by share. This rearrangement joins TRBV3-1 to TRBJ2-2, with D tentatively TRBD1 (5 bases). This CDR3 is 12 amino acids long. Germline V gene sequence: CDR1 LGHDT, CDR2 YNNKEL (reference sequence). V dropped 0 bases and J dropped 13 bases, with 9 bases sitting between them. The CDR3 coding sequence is TGTGCCAGCAGCCAAGAAGGGCAGGGGCTGTTTTTT. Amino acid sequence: CASSQEGQGLFF.

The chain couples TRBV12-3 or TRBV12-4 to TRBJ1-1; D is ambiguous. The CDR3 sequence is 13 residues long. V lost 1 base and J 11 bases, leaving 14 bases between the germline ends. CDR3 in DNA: TGTGCCAGCAGTTTAGGGGCAGCCCGGCGGGCTTTCTTT. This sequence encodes CASSLGAARRAFF.

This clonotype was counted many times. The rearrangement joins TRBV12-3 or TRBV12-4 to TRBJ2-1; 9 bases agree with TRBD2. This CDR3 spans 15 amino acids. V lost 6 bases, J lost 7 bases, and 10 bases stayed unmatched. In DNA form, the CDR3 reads TGTGCCAGCAGAAACACTGGGACTAGCAGAAATGAGCAGTTCTTC. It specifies CASRNTGTSRNEQFF.

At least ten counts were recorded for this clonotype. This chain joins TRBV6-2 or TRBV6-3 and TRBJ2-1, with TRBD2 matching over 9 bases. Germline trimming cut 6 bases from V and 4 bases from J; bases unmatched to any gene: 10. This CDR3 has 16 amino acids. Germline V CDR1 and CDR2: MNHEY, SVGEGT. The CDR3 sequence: CASSNPGLAIYNEQFF. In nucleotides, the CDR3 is TGTGCCAGCAGCAACCCGGGACTAGCAATATACAATGAGCAGTTCTTC.

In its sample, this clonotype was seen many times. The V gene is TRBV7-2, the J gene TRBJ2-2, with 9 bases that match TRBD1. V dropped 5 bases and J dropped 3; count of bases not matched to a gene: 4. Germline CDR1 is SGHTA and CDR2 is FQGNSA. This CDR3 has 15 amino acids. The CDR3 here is CASSGQGWDTGELFF. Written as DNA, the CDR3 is TGTGCCAGCAGCGGACAGGGGTGGGACACCGGGGAGCTGTTTTTT. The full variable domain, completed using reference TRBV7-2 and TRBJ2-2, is GAGVSQSPSNKVTEKGKDVELRCDPISGHTALYWYRQSLGQGLEFLIYFQGNSAPDKSGLPSDRFSAERTGGSVSTLTIQRTQQEDSAVYLCASSGQGWDTGELFFGEGSRLTVL.

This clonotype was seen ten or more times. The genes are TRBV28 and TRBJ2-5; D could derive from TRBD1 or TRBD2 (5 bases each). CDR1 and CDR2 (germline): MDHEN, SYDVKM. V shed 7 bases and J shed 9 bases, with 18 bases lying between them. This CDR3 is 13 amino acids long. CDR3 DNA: TGTGCCAGCAAACTAGGGACCGAGGGTCCCCAGTACTTC. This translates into CASKLGTEGPQYF. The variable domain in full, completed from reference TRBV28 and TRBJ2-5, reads DVKVTQSSRYLVKRTGEKVFLECVQDMDHENMFWYRQDPGLGLRLIYFSYDVKMKEKGDIPEGYSVSREKKERFSLILESASTNQTSMYLCASKLGTEGPQYFGPGTRLLVL.

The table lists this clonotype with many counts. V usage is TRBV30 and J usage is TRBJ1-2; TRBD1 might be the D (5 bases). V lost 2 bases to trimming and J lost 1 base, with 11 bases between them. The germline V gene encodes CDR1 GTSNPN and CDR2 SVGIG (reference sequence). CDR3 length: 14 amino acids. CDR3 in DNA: TGTGCCTGGAGTCGGGGCAGCTTTAACTATGGCTACACCTTC. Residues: CAWSRGSFNYGYTF.

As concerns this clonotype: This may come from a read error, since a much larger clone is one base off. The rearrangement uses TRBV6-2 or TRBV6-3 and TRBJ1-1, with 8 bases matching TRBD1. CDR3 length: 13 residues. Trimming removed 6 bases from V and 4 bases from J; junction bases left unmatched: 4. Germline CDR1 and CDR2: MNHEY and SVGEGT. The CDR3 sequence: CASRGTGPTEAFF. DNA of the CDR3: TGTGCCAGCAGAGGGACAGGCCCCACTGAAGCTTTCTTT.